Here is one T cell receptor beta chain with its context. This record comes from a study of blood T cell repertoires in COVID-19. Study at large: Acute and convalescent COVID-19 samples came from the United States, Italy and Spain. T cells, B-cell-depleted T cells, or PBMCs supplied cDNA or gDNA.

The CDR3 extends over 16 amino acids. Unmatched junction bases numbered 11, after V lost 4 bases and J lost 2 bases. Looked up from germline, CDR1 is MNHEY and CDR2 is SVGAGI. Enrolled during active infection, Seattle patients were then followed longitudinally. Sequencing was performed with immunoSEQ multiplex PCR; in TCRdb, only in-frame clones are kept and a portion is missing. The table shows 200,000 to 250,000 clones, with approximately 90% occurring only once. The chain has TRBV6-5 and TRBJ2-7; the match to TRBD1 covers 7 bases. What was sequenced was peripheral blood. The receptor was isolated from a man in his sixties with COVID-19, enrolled during active disease. CDR3 loop: CASSSPGLDRAYEQYF. The CDR3 DNA is TGTGCCAGCAGTTCCCCAGGCTTAGACAGGGCCTACGAGCAGTACTTC.